The 13 T cell receptor beta chains reported below all come from one sample, sequenced in a study of cytomegalovirus exposure and HLA in healthy donors. A multiplex PCR was run with 60 Vbeta primers and 13 Jbeta primers. TCRdb's table, derived via immunoSEQ multiplex PCR, lists solely in-frame clones and lacks some. The data hold about 120,000 clones, with approximately 9.4% observed a single time. The sequenced sample was PBMCs. All receptors derive from a man aged 30 to 39 in good health and CMV-seronegative.

This clone appeared a few times. This CDR3 reads CASSYGGTVYGYTF. The CDR3 coding sequence is TGTGCCAGCAGTTACGGGGGGACTGTCTATGGCTACACCTTC. The J gene is TRBJ1-2, the V gene TRBV6-5, with D possibly being TRBD1 (5 bases). This CDR3 contains 14 residues. Trimming shortened V by 2 bases and J by 4 bases, and 11 bases separated the two germline ends. Germline lookup yields CDR1 MNHEY and CDR2 SVGAGI.

The chain links TRBV5-6 to TRBJ1-1; 8 bases agree with TRBD1. Germline CDR1 reads SGHDT; CDR2 reads YYEEEE. CDR3 length: 14 residues. J gave up 2 bases and V 5 bases, and 5 bases lay outside the gene matches. CDR3 amino acids: CASRFDRGNTEAFF. CDR3 in DNA: TGTGCCAGCAGATTTGACAGGGGAAACACTGAAGCTTTCTTT. Full variable domain (remainder filled in from reference TRBV5-6 and TRBJ1-1): DAGVTQSPTHLIKTRGQQVTLRCSPKSGHDTVSWYQQALGQGPQFIFQYYEEEERQRGNFPDRFSGHQFPNYSSELNVNALLLGDSALYLCASRFDRGNTEAFFGQGTRLTVV.

This chain uses TRBV11-3 with TRBJ2-3; no clear D. The germline V gene has CDR1 SGHNT and CDR2 YENEEA. With 1 base removed from V and 2 bases from J, the gap between germline ends came to 10 bases. The CDR3 loop spans 15 amino acids. Here the CDR3 DNA reads TGTGCCAGCAGCTTAGGTTCCAGAAACACAGATACGCAGTATTTT. It codes for CASSLGSRNTDTQYF.

This clone was observed a handful of times. V gene TRBV23-1 combines with J gene TRBJ2-1; D remains unclear. TRBV23-1 is an open reading frame whose function is uncertain. The CDR3 is made up of 12 amino acids. Trimming left V 3 bases short and J 9 bases short, with 9 bases between. The CDR3 nucleotides read TGCGCCAGCAGTCATCGAGCCGTTGAGCAGTTCTTC. It is translated as CASSHRAVEQFF.

This chain links TRBV10-3 with TRBJ1-6; TRBD1 is a possible D gene (6 bases). This CDR3 region has 13 residues. The germline V gene encodes CDR1 ENHRY and CDR2 SYGVKD. Deletions cut 5 bases from V and 14 bases from J, with 16 bases between. CDR3 amino acids: CAISLGGGPTLHF. CDR3 sequence (DNA): TGTGCCATCAGTTTGGGGGGGGGCCCTACCCTCCACTTT.

This clone turned up a few times. The chain joins TRBV14 to TRBJ1-1; possibly TRBD1 for D (5 bases). V lost 0 bases to trimming and J lost 10 bases, with 12 bases between them. The germline V gene encodes CDR1 SGHDN and CDR2 FVKESK. This CDR3 has 13 amino acids. CDR3 region: CASSQDEGVGAFF. In DNA, the CDR3 is TGTGCCAGCAGCCAAGACGAAGGGGTCGGAGCTTTCTTT.

This clone was seen more than once but under ten times. At the DNA level, this CDR3 is encoded by other sequences in the same sample as well. This rearrangement joins TRBV30 to TRBJ2-5; 7 nucleotides match TRBD1. The length of the CDR3 is 13 residues. Trimming took 4 bases from V and 0 from J; bases not matched to a gene: 2. The germline CDR1 and CDR2 sequences are GTSNPN and SVGIG (reference sequence). The CDR3 DNA sequence: TGTGCCTGGACCAGGGGGTACCAAGAGACCCAGTACTTC. Its protein product is CAWTRGYQETQYF.

The CDR3 DNA reads TGTGCCTGGAGGCCTAGCGGGAGAGATAACAATGAGCAGTTCTTC. Amino acids: CAWRPSGRDNNEQFF. This chain links TRBV30 with TRBJ2-1, with 10 bases identical to TRBD2. J lost 5 bases, V lost 3 bases, and 7 bases had no gene match. The CDR3 runs to 15 residues. CDR1 GTSNPN and CDR2 SVGIG come from the germline V gene (reference sequence).

CDR3 in amino acids: CASSLVGSVDSPLHF. The CDR3 DNA reads TGTGCCAGCAGCTTAGTGGGCTCAGTCGATTCACCCCTCCACTTT. The V and J genes are TRBV7-2 and TRBJ1-6; no definite D call. The CDR3 is 15 amino acids. Trimming cost V 1 base and J 8 bases, with 12 bases left between them. The germline gives CDR1 SGHTA, CDR2 FQGNSA.

In this sample, this clone turned up a few times. The chain combines TRBV19 with TRBJ2-7, with 8 positions matching TRBD1. Germline CDR1 is LNHDA and CDR2 is SQIVND (reference sequence). There are 15 residues in the CDR3. V was pared by 5 bases and J by 2 bases, with 8 bases of the junction left unmatched. The CDR3 protein is CASSPSGTGAYEQYF. The CDR3 DNA follows: TGTGCCAGTAGTCCTTCCGGGACAGGAGCCTACGAGCAGTACTTC.

The V and J genes are TRBV5-1 and TRBJ2-3; D unresolved. CDR3 length: 15 residues. The V gene's germline CDR1 is SGHRS and CDR2 YFSETQ. Trimming left V 1 base short and J 0 bases short, with 9 bases between. This CDR3 reads CASSLSADSTDTQYF. The CDR3 DNA is TGCGCCAGCAGCTTGTCTGCGGATAGCACAGATACGCAGTATTTT.

This clone was counted only a few times. The CDR3 bases are TGCGCCAGCAGCGAGAGCTTTTCCGAGCAGTACTTC. This codes for CASSESFSEQYF. V gene TRBV10-1 combines with J gene TRBJ2-7; no definite D call. CDR1 is WNHNN and CDR2 is SYGVQD in the germline V gene (reference sequence). V was trimmed by 6 bases and J by 6 bases, leaving 12 bases between them. The CDR3 length is 12 residues.

The rearrangement links TRBV28 to TRBJ2-1, with 12 bases fitting TRBD1. This CDR3 has 16 residues. CDR1 and CDR2 from the germline V gene are MDHEN and SYDVKM. Trimming removed 0 bases from V and 10 bases from J; junction bases left unmatched: 7. CDR3 loop: CASSLWGQGAPREQFF. CDR3 coding DNA: TGTGCCAGCAGTTTATGGGGACAGGGGGCGCCCCGCGAGCAGTTCTTC.